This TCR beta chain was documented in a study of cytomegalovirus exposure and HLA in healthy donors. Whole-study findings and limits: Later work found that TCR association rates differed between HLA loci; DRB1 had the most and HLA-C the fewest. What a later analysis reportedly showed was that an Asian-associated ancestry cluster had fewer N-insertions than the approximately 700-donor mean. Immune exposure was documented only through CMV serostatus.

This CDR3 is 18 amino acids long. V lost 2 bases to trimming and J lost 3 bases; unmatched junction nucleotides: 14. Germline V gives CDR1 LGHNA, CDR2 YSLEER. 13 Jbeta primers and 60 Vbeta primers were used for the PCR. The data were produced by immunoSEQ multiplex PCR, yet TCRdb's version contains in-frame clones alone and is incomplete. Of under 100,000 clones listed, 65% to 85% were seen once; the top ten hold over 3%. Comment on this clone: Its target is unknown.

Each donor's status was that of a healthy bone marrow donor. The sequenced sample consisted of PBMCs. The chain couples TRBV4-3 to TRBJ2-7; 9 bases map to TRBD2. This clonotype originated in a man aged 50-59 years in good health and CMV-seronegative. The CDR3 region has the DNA TGCGCCAGCAGCCAAAAAATTCGGGCTAGCGGGGTAATCTACGAGCAGTACTTC. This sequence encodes CASSQKIRASGVIYEQYF.